The 28 T cell receptor beta chains below come from one sample, sequenced in a study of spatial heterogeneity in lung cancer. Time point of the sample: blood at routine non-recurrence follow-up after resection. TCRdb re-derived calls from the 5' RACE reads in MiXCR, one entry per CDR3 protein. The table includes approximately 110,000 distinct CDR3 sequences, 10% to 14% detected once. Sequences were derived from PBMCs, sampled at follow-up. Receptors were obtained from a female donor with early-stage non-small cell lung cancer.

The chain couples TRBV14 to TRBJ1-6, with D unclear. The CDR3 sequence is 13 residues long. Trimming took off 1 base at V and 10 bases at J, with 8 bases between the two ends. Germline V gene data show CDR1 as SGHDN and CDR2 as FVKESK. This chain's CDR3 is CASSQVLSSPLHF. The CDR3 DNA is TGTGCCAGCAGCCAAGTGTTGTCCTCACCCCTCCACTTT.

The table lists this clonotype with many counts. The chain couples TRBV19 to TRBJ2-1; D possibly corresponds to TRBD1 (5 bases). Per germline, CDR1 LNHDA and CDR2 SQIVND (reference sequence). V lost 0 bases and J lost 9, with 15 bases in between. The CDR3 length is 15 residues. The CDR3 coding sequence is TGTGCCAGTAGTATAGATCATCCAGGGAATCTTGAGCAGTTCTTC. Amino acids: CASSIDHPGNLEQFF.

This clonotype showed up just once. The chain combines TRBV7-3 with TRBJ2-1, with D perhaps TRBD1 or TRBD2 (5 bases each). Germline CDR1 is SGHTA and CDR2 is FQGTGA. V was trimmed by 5 bases and J by 6 bases, leaving 23 bases between them. The CDR3 loop spans 17 amino acids. The CDR3 bases are TGTGCCAGCAGCCCCCAGGGAGCGGAGGCCTCCCTCAATGAGCAGTTCTTC. This gives the protein CASSPQGAEASLNEQFF.

This clonotype was seen ten or more times. The chain recombines TRBV29-1 with TRBJ2-7, with D unclear. Trimming removed 5 bases at V and 5 bases at J, with 10 bases between. The CDR3 is 11 residues long. The V gene's germline CDR1 is SQVTM and CDR2 ANQGSEA. CDR3 sequence reads: CSVWTSHEQYF. The CDR3 region has the DNA TGCAGCGTTTGGACCAGCCACGAGCAGTACTTC.

This chain links TRBV7-9 with TRBJ2-3; D not resolved. V was cut by 1 base and J by 10 bases, with 9 bases left in between. The CDR3 is 12 amino acids. Germline V lookup: CDR1 SEHNR, CDR2 FQNEAQ (reference sequence). CDR3 coding DNA: TGTGCCAGCAGCTTAGAGTCTCCGTCGCAGTATTTT. Its translation: CASSLESPSQYF.

In this sample, this clonotype turned up a few times. This chain joins TRBV28 and TRBJ2-7; TRBD1 aligns across 8 bases. CDR1 and CDR2 from the germline V gene are MDHEN and SYDVKM. The CDR3 runs 16 residues. With V trimmed by 0 bases and J by 1 base, 5 bases remained unmatched. CDR3 nucleotides: TGTGCCAGCAGTTTATGGAGCGGACAGGGTTCCTACGAGCAGTACTTC. Protein: CASSLWSGQGSYEQYF.

This clonotype was detected only a few times. This chain links TRBV28 with TRBJ2-1; no reliable D call. Trimming removed 2 bases at V and 8 bases at J, with 4 bases between. The CDR3 length is 11 residues. The germline V gene has CDR1 MDHEN and CDR2 SYDVKM. CDR3: CASSLKHEQFF. The CDR3 region has the DNA TGTGCCAGCAGTTTAAAACATGAGCAGTTCTTC.

The gene calls are TRBV6-1 and TRBJ2-2; D is unresolved. V lost 11 bases and J 2 bases, leaving 12 bases between the germline ends. Germline CDR1 is MNHNS and CDR2 is SASEGT. This CDR3 contains 13 residues. DNA of the CDR3: TGTGCCGGTGAGGATTCCAACACCGGGGAGCTGTTTTTT. Its protein product is CAGEDSNTGELFF.

This clonotype was seen more than once but under ten times. The CDR3 region is CASSFLRGAGDTQYF. In DNA, the CDR3 is TGCGCCAGCAGCTTCCTCAGGGGGGCTGGAGATACGCAGTATTTT. The rearrangement links TRBV5-1 to TRBJ2-3, with D maybe TRBD1 (7 bases). This CDR3 is 15 amino acids long. V lost 2 bases and J 5 bases, leaving 15 bases between the germline ends. CDR1 is SGHRS, CDR2 YFSETQ, per germline. Full variable domain (missing parts from reference TRBV5-1 and TRBJ2-3): KAGVTQTPRYLIKTRGQQVTLSCSPISGHRSVSWYQQTPGQGLQFLFEYFSETQRNKGNFPGRFSGRQFSNSRSEMNVSTLELGDSALYLCASSFLRGAGDTQYFGPGTRLTVL.

This clonotype occurred a few times. V and J are TRBV6-6 and TRBJ2-7; D is unresolved. The ends were cut back, 2 bases at V and 2 bases at J, with 7 bases in the middle. CDR3 length: 13 amino acids. Germline-derived CDR1 and CDR2 are MNHNY and SVGAGI (reference sequence). The DNA of the CDR3 is TGTGCCAGCAGTTACCGTACCCCCTACGAGCAGTACTTC. This translates into CASSYRTPYEQYF.

This clonotype has at least ten counts. The V and J genes are TRBV10-3 and TRBJ2-5; D is ambiguous. V was cut by 2 bases and J by 4 bases, with 8 bases left in between. The CDR3 contains 13 residues. The germline V gene encodes CDR1 ENHRY and CDR2 SYGVKD. The CDR3 loop reads CAISELPGETQYF. CDR3 nucleotides: TGTGCCATCAGTGAGCTACCGGGAGAGACCCAGTACTTC.

This clonotype was detected a few times. The gene calls are TRBV19 and TRBJ1-1; D unresolved. There are 16 residues in the CDR3. The V end was cut by 5 bases, the J end by 5 bases, with 21 bases between. Germline loops: CDR1 LNHDA, CDR2 SQIVND (reference sequence). The CDR3 bases are TGTGCCAGTAGTGAACTATATCGGACCCTAGGGACTGAAGCTTTCTTT. Its translation is CASSELYRTLGTEAFF. Based on the CDR3 plus reference TRBV19 and TRBJ1-1, the full variable domain is DGGITQSPKYLFRKEGQNVTLSCEQNLNHDAMYWYRQDPGQGLRLIYYSQIVNDFQKGDIAEGYSVSREKKESFPLTVTSAQKNPTAFYLCASSELYRTLGTEAFFGQGTRLTVV.

This chain uses TRBV7-8 with TRBJ2-1; D ambiguous. The V gene lost 5 bases and the J gene lost 5 bases, with 7 bases spanning the gap. Germline V CDR1 and CDR2: SGHVS, FQNEAQ. This CDR3 contains 12 residues. In DNA, the CDR3 is TGTGCCAGCAGCCTAATTGACAATGAGCAGTTCTTC. Its translation is CASSLIDNEQFF.

This clonotype was seen at least ten times. J is TRBJ1-1 and V is TRBV20-1; a weak D match, TRBD1 (5 bases). Germline V gene data show CDR1 as DFQATT and CDR2 as SNEGSKA (reference sequence). V was trimmed by 0 bases and J by 1 base, leaving 12 bases between them. The length of the CDR3 is 15 residues. DNA for the CDR3: TGCAGTGCTAGAGATCCAGGGTCCCAGAACACTGAAGCTTTCTTT. This codes for CSARDPGSQNTEAFF.

The chain recombines TRBV19 with TRBJ1-5, with D unclear. Trimming took 5 bases from V and 2 from J, leaving 13 bases between them. This CDR3 contains 15 residues. Germline CDR1 and CDR2: LNHDA and SQIVND (reference sequence). The CDR3 loop reads CASSDTWEGNQPQHF. CDR3 nucleotide sequence: TGTGCCAGTAGTGACACATGGGAGGGCAATCAGCCCCAGCATTTT.

This clonotype came up a few times. V gene TRBV29-1 combines with J gene TRBJ2-7; D call uncertain. Germline V gene lookup returns CDR1 SQVTM and CDR2 ANQGSEA. The CDR3 is 12 residues long. V shed 4 bases and J shed 1 base, with 8 bases lying between them. The CDR3 DNA follows: TGCAGCGTTGTATTCAGTTCCTACGAGCAGTACTTC. This translates into CSVVFSSYEQYF.

J is TRBJ2-1 and V is TRBV7-7; 11 nucleotides line up with TRBD2. This CDR3 comprises 19 residues. Germline CDR1 SSHAT, CDR2 FNYEAQ (reference sequence). V lost 0 bases to trimming and J lost 5 bases; unmatched junction nucleotides: 12. CDR3 sequence reads: CASSLALEIAGGPHNEQFF. The CDR3 DNA is TGTGCCAGCAGCTTAGCGTTAGAGATAGCGGGAGGGCCTCACAATGAGCAGTTCTTC.

The genes are TRBV7-2 and TRBJ2-7, with D possibly called TRBD1 or TRBD2 (6 bases each). Trimming pared 5 bases from V and 4 bases from J, leaving 18 bases between. The CDR3 length is 15 residues. From germline, CDR1 is SGHTA and CDR2 FQGNSA. CDR3 amino acids: CASSQFGGTQYEQYF. The CDR3, as DNA: TGTGCCAGCAGCCAATTTGGCGGGACACAATACGAGCAGTACTTC.

The V gene is TRBV27, the J gene TRBJ2-7, with D perhaps being TRBD1 or TRBD2 (5 bases each). The CDR3 consists of 14 residues. The V gene's germline CDR1 is MNHEY and CDR2 SMNVEV (reference sequence). V lost 5 bases to trimming and J lost 7 bases, with 18 bases between them. The CDR3: CASSPGTPPLEQYF. The CDR3 region has the DNA TGTGCCAGCAGTCCAGGGACCCCTCCCTTAGAGCAGTACTTC.

In its sample, this clonotype was seen many times. The genes are TRBV28 and TRBJ1-5; 8 bases agree with TRBD1. J lost 2 bases, V lost 1 base, and 13 bases had no gene match. From germline, CDR1 is MDHEN and CDR2 SYDVKM. CDR3 length equals 19 residues. CDR3 DNA: TGTGCCAGCAGTTTATACGGTCCCCTCGTGGGACAGGGCAATCAGCCCCAGCATTTT. It yields the protein CASSLYGPLVGQGNQPQHF.

This clonotype has ten or more counts. The chain is built from TRBV18 and TRBJ2-7; D ambiguous. Germline loops: CDR1 KGHSH, CDR2 LQKENI. The ends were cut back, 6 bases at V and 6 bases at J, with 21 bases in the middle. CDR3 length: 15 amino acids. The CDR3 reads CASSGLGLTYGEQYF. Here the CDR3 DNA reads TGTGCCAGCTCCGGATTAGGCTTGACTTACGGCGAGCAGTACTTC.

This clonotype was found a few times. The chain has TRBV20-1 and TRBJ1-5; D gene ambiguous. V was clipped by 4 bases and J by 13 bases, with 14 bases between them. Germline V gene data show CDR1 as DFQATT and CDR2 as SNEGSKA (reference sequence). The CDR3 is 11 residues long. CDR3 sequence reads: CSAKRGEGQHF. The DNA of the CDR3 is TGCAGTGCTAAACGTGGAGAGGGACAGCATTTT.

The rearrangement links TRBV28 to TRBJ2-5, with 7 bases matching TRBD2. The CDR3 loop spans 13 amino acids. With V trimmed by 7 bases and J by 0 bases, 2 bases remained unmatched. Looked up from germline, CDR1 is MDHEN and CDR2 is SYDVKM. The CDR3 reads CASTRGDQETQYF. The CDR3 bases are TGTGCCAGCACCCGGGGGGACCAAGAGACCCAGTACTTC.

The chain couples TRBV4-1 to TRBJ2-2; TRBD2 matches 10 bases. The germline V gene has CDR1 MGHRA and CDR2 YSYEKL. There are 16 residues in the CDR3. The junction had 5 bases not matched to a gene; V was cut back by 1 base and J by 6 bases. For the CDR3, the DNA is TGCGCCAGCAGCCAAGGGACTAGCGGAGACCCCGGGGAGCTGTTTTTT. Encoded protein: CASSQGTSGDPGELFF.

This clonotype appeared many times. The chain employs TRBV7-9 and TRBJ1-5; D is unclear. This CDR3 has 14 amino acids. V lost 0 bases and J 4 bases, leaving 7 bases between the germline ends. CDR1 is SEHNR and CDR2 is FQNEAQ in the germline V gene (reference sequence). This CDR3 reads CASSLASENQPQHF. The CDR3 DNA follows: TGTGCCAGCAGCTTAGCGTCAGAAAATCAGCCCCAGCATTTT.

This clonotype was found a few times. J is TRBJ1-4 and V is TRBV12-5; no firm D call. Trimming stripped 0 bases from V and 8 bases from J, with 16 bases between. The germline gives CDR1 LGHNT, CDR2 FRNRAP. This CDR3 is 16 amino acids long. Here the CDR3 reads CASGLVPPGATEKLFF. CDR3 coding DNA: TGTGCTAGTGGTTTGGTCCCTCCGGGAGCTACGGAAAAACTGTTTTTT.

This clonotype was detected a few times. The CDR3 is CASILAGGTDTQYF. The CDR3, as DNA: TGTGCCAGCATACTAGCGGGAGGCACAGATACGCAGTATTTT. The V gene is TRBV12-3 or TRBV12-4, the J gene TRBJ2-3; 11 bases fit TRBD2. With V trimmed by 7 bases and J by 1 base, 1 base remained unmatched. The CDR3 totals 14 residues.

The chain links TRBV19 to TRBJ1-4; TRBD1 might be the D (5 bases). Germline values: CDR1 LNHDA, CDR2 SQIVND (reference sequence). The CDR3 is made up of 15 amino acids. Trimming stripped 5 bases from V and 0 bases from J, with 10 bases between. CDR3: CASSQGLSTNEKLFF. The CDR3 region has the DNA TGTGCCAGTAGTCAGGGACTCTCAACTAATGAAAAACTGTTTTTT.